This T cell receptor beta chain was observed in a study of a mutant IDH1 vaccine in newly diagnosed glioma. Study overall: In some groups vaccination began 4-6 weeks post-radiotherapy; others received it with temozolomide. Patients got radiotherapy, temozolomide, or both beforehand, and most got both.

This table comes from immunoSEQ multiplex PCR, and its TCRdb copy is limited to in-frame clones, with some not included. The table shows approximately 31,000 clones, with approximately 83% occurring only once. The CDR3 runs 13 residues. The V segment lost 3 bases and the J segment 4 bases; nucleotides outside the gene matches: 6. Germline V lookup: CDR1 GTSNPN, CDR2 SVGIG (reference sequence). Indicated time point: week 47, end of study. Topical imiquimod accompanied each vaccine dose, which consisted of 300 ug of mutant IDH1 20-mer peptide. At weeks 1, 3, 5, 7, 11, 15, 19 and 23, patients received a vaccination, eight in all. Comment on this clone: The target antigen is unknown.

The chain joins TRBV30 to TRBJ2-7; 7 bases map to TRBD1. The receptor was isolated from a man aged 25 to 40 with glioma. The source was PBMCs, collected from a glioma patient whose treatment included an IDH1 peptide vaccine. The CDR3 bases are TGTGCCTGGAGCCCGGGACAGAATTACGAGCAGTACTTC. Its translation: CAWSPGQNYEQYF.